These 25 T cell receptor beta chains share one sample of origin, sequenced in a study of beta chain features in type 1 diabetes. Expressed TCRB transcripts were sequenced after all isolated RNA was converted to cDNA. The table came from immunoSEQ multiplex PCR; TCRdb's copy has only in-frame clones and leaves some out. The sample comprises about 120,000 clones, about 17% of which are singletons, and about 2.1% rests with the top ten. Findings and caveats of the study: In every one of the four CD4+ subsets, TCRB CDR3s were moderately but significantly shorter in Type 1 diabetes patients.

Their specific antigens are unknown. The source material was central memory CD4+ T cells from blood. These receptors were obtained from a man aged 25 to 40 with type 1 diabetes.

V usage is TRBV4-1 and J usage is TRBJ1-1; tentatively, D is TRBD1 (6 bases). Trimming removed 0 bases at V and 6 bases at J, with 20 bases between. Germline V lookup: CDR1 MGHRA, CDR2 YSYEKL. The CDR3 sequence is 17 residues long. CDR3 sequence reads: CASSQDSSGTSGPEAFF. Here the CDR3 DNA reads TGCGCCAGCAGCCAAGACTCCTCCGGGACATCGGGACCTGAAGCTTTCTTT.

CDR3 protein: CASSWAGQGTDTQYF. CDR3 DNA sequence: TGTGCCAGCAGCTGGGCCGGACAGGGGACCGATACGCAGTATTTT. This sequence joins TRBV5-4 and TRBJ2-3, with 9 nucleotides matching TRBD1. The V segment lost 3 bases and the J segment 6 bases; nucleotides outside the gene matches: 8. The germline V gene encodes CDR1 SGHNT and CDR2 YYREEE (reference sequence). The CDR3 consists of 15 residues. Based on the CDR3 plus reference TRBV5-4 and TRBJ2-3, the full variable domain is ETGVTQSPTHLIKTRGQQVTLRCSSQSGHNTVSWYQQALGQGPQFIFQYYREEENGRGNFPPRFSGLQFPNYSSELNVNALELDDSALYLCASSWAGQGTDTQYFGPGTRLTVL.

V and J are TRBV7-8 and TRBJ2-6, with TRBD2 matching 7 bases. In germline, CDR1 is SGHVS, CDR2 FQNEAQ. There are 19 residues in the CDR3. The ends lost 10 bases at V and 0 bases at J; junction bases unmatched: 18. CDR3 in amino acids: CATSRPGGGPNSGANVLTF. CDR3 DNA: TGTGCCACTTCTCGGCCAGGCGGGGGACCAAACTCTGGGGCCAACGTCCTGACTTTC.

This clone was observed a few times. V is TRBV6-1 and J is TRBJ1-5; 7 positions agree with TRBD1. J was trimmed by 0 bases and V by 4 bases; bases with no gene match: 9. The CDR3 has 17 residues. Germline V gene sequence: CDR1 MNHNS, CDR2 SASEGT. CDR3 loop: CASSVSGQEYSNQPQHF. CDR3 sequence (DNA): TGTGCCAGCAGTGTTTCTGGACAGGAATATAGCAATCAGCCCCAGCATTTT.

The chain has TRBV18 and TRBJ2-3, with 7 nucleotides matching TRBD1. CDR1 and CDR2 (germline): KGHSH, LQKENI. This CDR3 spans 15 amino acids. Losses at the gene ends were 4 bases for V and 2 bases for J; bases not matched to a gene: 6. CDR3 in DNA: TGTGCCAGCTCACTTCTGGGGACAGACACAGATACGCAGTATTTT. Protein sequence: CASSLLGTDTDTQYF.

This clone was detected a few times. V gene TRBV5-6 combines with J gene TRBJ1-2; weak D call: TRBD1 (5 bases). The CDR3 sequence is 13 residues long. CDR1 is SGHDT and CDR2 is YYEEEE in the germline V gene. V lost 4 bases to trimming and J lost 2 bases, with 9 bases between them. CDR3 nucleotides: TGTGCCAGCAGCCCGGGACGAAACTATGGCTACACCTTC. Its protein product is CASSPGRNYGYTF.

This rearrangement joins TRBV18 to TRBJ1-2, with D possibly matching TRBD1 (5 bases). CDR1 is KGHSH and CDR2 is LQKENI in the germline V gene. With 0 bases removed from V and 4 bases from J, the gap between germline ends came to 9 bases. The CDR3 has 14 amino acids. The CDR3 region has the DNA TGTGCCAGCTCACCACCTTGGGGGGGCTATGGCTACACCTTC. This gives the protein CASSPPWGGYGYTF.

This chain connects TRBV4-3 to TRBJ2-1; maybe TRBD1 (7 bases). The CDR3 covers 15 residues. The germline CDR1 and CDR2 sequences are LGHNA and YSLEER. Between the trimmed V and J ends, which lost 4 bases and 0 bases, there was a span of 10 bases. The DNA for the CDR3 is TGCGCCAGCAGCCCAGGGGGAGGCTCCTACAATGAGCAGTTCTTC. Protein sequence: CASSPGGGSYNEQFF.

V usage is TRBV7-2 and J usage is TRBJ2-1; D gene ambiguous. The germline CDR1 and CDR2 sequences are SGHTA and FQGNSA. V shed 2 bases and J shed 10 bases, with 15 bases lying between them. The CDR3 is 14 residues long. The CDR3 region is CASSLNGMEQEQFF. CDR3 in DNA: TGTGCCAGCAGCTTAAATGGGATGGAGCAGGAGCAGTTCTTC.

This chain uses TRBV2 with TRBJ2-6; D unclear. This CDR3 is 15 amino acids long. Germline V gives CDR1 SNHLY, CDR2 FYNNEI. Trimming removed 2 bases at V and 1 base at J, with 6 bases between. Here the CDR3 reads CASSEWFSGANVLTF. Here the CDR3 DNA reads TGTGCCAGCAGTGAATGGTTTTCTGGGGCCAACGTCCTGACTTTC.

The rearrangement links TRBV5-1 to TRBJ1-1; 8 nucleotides match TRBD1. Germline V gene sequence: CDR1 SGHRS, CDR2 YFSETQ. This CDR3 contains 16 residues. The junction had 5 bases not matched to a gene; V was cut back by 0 bases and J by 1 base. CDR3 coding DNA: TGCGCCAGCAGCTTGGGCCTGGGACAGGAGAACACTGAAGCTTTCTTT. It specifies CASSLGLGQENTEAFF.

The J gene is TRBJ1-1, the V gene TRBV7-8; 7 bases match TRBD1. The CDR3 is 14 residues long. Germline values: CDR1 SGHVS, CDR2 FQNEAQ. V was pared by 5 bases and J by 5 bases, with 8 bases of the junction left unmatched. Here the CDR3 reads CASSIRQGGTEAFF. As DNA, the CDR3 is TGTGCCAGCAGCATTCGACAGGGTGGAACTGAAGCTTTCTTT.

Only a few counts were recorded for this clone. The rearrangement uses TRBV7-2 and TRBJ2-3, with 9 bases identical to TRBD2. The CDR3 has 16 residues. The germline V gene has CDR1 SGHTA and CDR2 FQGNSA. The junction had 8 bases not matched to a gene; V was cut back by 4 bases and J by 3 bases. The CDR3 region is CASSWGPLAGTDTQYF. CDR3 bases: TGTGCCAGCAGCTGGGGGCCGCTAGCGGGGACAGATACGCAGTATTTT.

The rearrangement links TRBV18 to TRBJ1-6; maybe TRBD1 (5 bases). Germline V gene sequence: CDR1 KGHSH, CDR2 LQKENI. Trimming cost V 4 bases and J 8 bases, with 12 bases left between them. The CDR3 length is 14 residues. CDR3 sequence reads: CASSHRDGDSPLHF. CDR3 DNA: TGTGCCAGCTCACACCGGGACGGGGATTCACCCCTCCACTTT.

This clone showed up just a few times. The V call is TRBV5-6, the J call TRBJ2-1; 8 bases fit TRBD1. Trimming took 2 bases from V and 15 from J; bases not matched to a gene: 10. The CDR3 length is 13 residues. Germline V gene data show CDR1 as SGHDT and CDR2 as YYEEEE. The CDR3 spells CASSLIGDRSRFF. The CDR3 DNA reads as TGTGCCAGCAGCTTAATTGGGGACAGGTCCCGGTTCTTC.

The chain recombines TRBV9 with TRBJ1-1, with 7 bases that match TRBD1. CDR1 and CDR2 from the germline V gene are SGDLS and YYNGEE. Trimming took 2 bases from V and 2 from J; bases not matched to a gene: 6. This CDR3 is built from 15 residues. The CDR3 region is CASSVAGQLNTEAFF. As DNA, the CDR3 is TGTGCCAGCAGCGTTGCGGGACAGTTAAACACTGAAGCTTTCTTT.

J is TRBJ2-1 and V is TRBV5-4; 7 nucleotides line up with TRBD1. Germline-derived CDR1 and CDR2 are SGHNT and YYREEE (reference sequence). The CDR3 spans 16 residues. V shed 2 bases, J shed 3 bases, and the junction held 8 bases outside the gene matches. The DNA for the CDR3 is TGTGCCAGCAGCTTAAACCGGGACAGCCTCTACAATGAGCAGTTCTTC. This sequence encodes CASSLNRDSLYNEQFF.

This clone has just a few counts. V is TRBV10-3 and J is TRBJ2-3; D is ambiguous. CDR1 ENHRY and CDR2 SYGVKD come from the germline V gene. This CDR3 region has 17 residues. Trimming removed 0 bases from V and 4 bases from J, with 17 bases in between. The CDR3 loop reads CAISESLDAWKADTQYF. The CDR3 DNA is TGTGCCATCAGTGAGTCATTGGACGCCTGGAAGGCAGATACGCAGTATTTT.

This clone was counted at least ten times. CDR3 region: CASTPSSDLNTGELFF. DNA for the CDR3: TGCGCCAGCACCCCCTCCTCAGACCTGAACACCGGGGAGCTGTTTTTT. This chain uses TRBV5-1 with TRBJ2-2; D remains ambiguous. Germline CDR1 reads SGHRS; CDR2 reads YFSETQ. Trimming shortened V by 6 bases and J by 1 base, and 16 bases separated the two germline ends. This CDR3 comprises 16 residues.

The V gene is TRBV27, the J gene TRBJ1-6; tentative D call: TRBD1 (5 bases). The CDR3 length is 14 residues. CDR1 is MNHEY, CDR2 SMNVEV, per germline (reference sequence). V was shortened by 7 bases and J by 9 bases, with 16 bases between the two germline ends. The CDR3 DNA reads as TGTGCCAGCACCTCGGGACTGCGGGGTTCACCCCTCCACTTT. Amino acid sequence: CASTSGLRGSPLHF.

This clone occurred a few times. The chain recombines TRBV27 with TRBJ2-2; D is perhaps TRBD1 (6 bases). Germline V gene data show CDR1 as MNHEY and CDR2 as SMNVEV (reference sequence). This CDR3 contains 17 residues. With 2 bases removed from V and 1 base from J, the gap between germline ends came to 14 bases. The CDR3 is CASSLRPGTKNTGELFF. CDR3 coding DNA: TGTGCCAGCAGTTTAAGGCCCGGGACAAAGAACACCGGGGAGCTGTTTTTT.

The V gene is TRBV7-2, the J gene TRBJ2-1, with a tentative D call TRBD1 (6 bases). Trimming stripped 7 bases from V and 1 base from J, with 11 bases between. The CDR3 contains 14 residues. Germline V gene sequence: CDR1 SGHTA, CDR2 FQGNSA. CDR3 residues: CASTAGESYNEQFF. The CDR3 coding sequence is TGTGCCAGCACCGCAGGGGAGTCCTACAATGAGCAGTTCTTC.

This clone was detected only a few times. This chain uses TRBV30 with TRBJ1-4; TRBD1 agrees at 8 bases. Germline V gives CDR1 GTSNPN, CDR2 SVGIG (reference sequence). This CDR3 comprises 13 residues. V gave up 1 base and J gave up 6 bases; unmatched junction bases: 1. Here the CDR3 reads CAWSGQGHEKLFF. The CDR3 coding sequence is TGTGCCTGGAGTGGACAGGGGCATGAAAAACTGTTTTTT.

The chain combines TRBV7-2 with TRBJ1-2; D is unclear. Trimming cost V 1 base and J 5 bases, with 8 bases left between them. Per the germline V gene, CDR1 is SGHTA and CDR2 is FQGNSA. The CDR3 is 13 residues long. CDR3 region: CASSLVPDYGYTF. The CDR3 DNA follows: TGTGCCAGCAGCTTAGTCCCGGATTATGGCTACACCTTC.

This clone came up a few times. A far larger clone is one base from this, pointing to a likely read error. This chain links TRBV9 with TRBJ2-3; a possible D gene is TRBD2 (6 bases). The length of the CDR3 is 17 residues. The V gene lost 0 bases and the J gene lost 1 base, with 15 bases spanning the gap. Germline loops: CDR1 SGDLS, CDR2 YYNGEE. CDR3 region: CASSVGALGGGTDTQYF. CDR3 DNA: TGTGCCAGCAGCGTAGGCGCTCTTGGCGGGGGCACAGATACGCAGTATTTT.